The entry below gives a single T cell receptor beta chain sequence along with its context. The data are from a study of blood T cell repertoires in COVID-19. Original analysis: Using reference gene primer amplification, nucleated cell counts were estimated. TCRdb keeps only in-frame clones here, not all; method: immunoSEQ multiplex PCR. V, J and clone size are those of that table, while D and trimming were read from the DNA. The sample contains some 200,000 clones, approximately 84% of which appear only once. The sample taken for sequencing was peripheral blood. The origin of this receptor is a man aged 45-65 years with acute or convalescent COVID-19.

The CDR3 coding sequence is TGTGCCAGTAGTCCCCAGACAGGAATAAACTATGGCTACACCTTC. Translated: CASSPQTGINYGYTF. The V gene is TRBV19, the J gene TRBJ1-2, with D perhaps matching TRBD1 (6 bases). Germline loops: CDR1 LNHDA, CDR2 SQIVND (reference sequence). The CDR3 runs 15 residues. V gave up 5 bases and J gave up 2 bases, with 15 bases separating them.